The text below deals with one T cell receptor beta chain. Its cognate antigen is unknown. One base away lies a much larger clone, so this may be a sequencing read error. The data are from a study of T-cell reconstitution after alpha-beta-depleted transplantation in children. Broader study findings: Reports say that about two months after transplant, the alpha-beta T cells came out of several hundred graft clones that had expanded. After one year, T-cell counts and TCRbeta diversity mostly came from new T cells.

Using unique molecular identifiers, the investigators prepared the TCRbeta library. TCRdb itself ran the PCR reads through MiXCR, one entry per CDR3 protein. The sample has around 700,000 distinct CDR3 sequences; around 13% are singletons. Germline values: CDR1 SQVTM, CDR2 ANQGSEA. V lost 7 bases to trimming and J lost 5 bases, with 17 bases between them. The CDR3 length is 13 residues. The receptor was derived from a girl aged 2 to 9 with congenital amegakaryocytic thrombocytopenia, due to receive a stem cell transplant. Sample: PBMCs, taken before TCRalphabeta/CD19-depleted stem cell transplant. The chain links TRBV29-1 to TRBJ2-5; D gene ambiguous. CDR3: CSAKFAPAETQYF. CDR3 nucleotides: TGCAGCGCTAAATTCGCACCGGCGGAGACCCAGTACTTC. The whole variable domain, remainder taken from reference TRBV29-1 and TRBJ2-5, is SAVISQKPSRDICQRGTSLTIQCQVDSQVTMMFWYRQQPGQSLTLIATANQGSEATYESGFVIDKFPISRPNLTFSTLTVSNMSPEDSSIYLCSAKFAPAETQYFGPGTRLLVL.